Presented here are 19 T cell receptor beta chains from one specimen sequenced in a study of blood T cell repertoires in COVID-19 (dated by TCRdb to the early 2020s). The library came from the immunoSEQ multiplex PCR assay. This is the immuneACCESS table as TCRdb keeps it, with only in-frame sequences that have V and J called. A part of the clones is gone; compared with another copy, unresolved V genes explain less than half, and the rest is unexplained. This sample comprises about 330,000 clones, approximately 85% of them detected only once. About 7% of the sample lies in the top ten. Sequencing was performed on peripheral blood. Receptor source: a human donor in a cohort sampled during active COVID-19.

This chain links TRBV9 with TRBJ1-1, with 12 nucleotides matching TRBD1. The V gene end was trimmed by 2 bases and the J gene end by 11 bases; junction bases not matched to a gene: 13. Germline V gene data show CDR1 as SGDLS and CDR2 as YYNGEE. The CDR3 runs 16 residues. The CDR3 loop reads CASSVSRDRGLGGAFF. The CDR3 DNA reads as TGTGCCAGCAGCGTCTCCCGGGACAGGGGGCTTGGAGGGGCTTTCTTT. Full variable domain (outside the CDR3, taken from reference TRBV9 and TRBJ1-1): DSGVTQTPKHLITATGQRVTLRCSPRSGDLSVYWYQQSLDQGLQFLIQYYNGEERAKGNILERFSAQQFPDLHSELNLSSLELGDSALYFCASSVSRDRGLGGAFFGQGTRLTVV.

The V gene is TRBV30, the J gene TRBJ1-1; D perhaps matches TRBD1 (5 bases). Trimming removed 1 base at V and 1 base at J, with 10 bases between. The CDR3 has 14 amino acids. Germline V gene sequence: CDR1 GTSNPN, CDR2 SVGIG (reference sequence). The DNA for the CDR3 is TGTGCCTGGAGTGGCGGGGCGCGGAACACTGAAGCTTTCTTT. This sequence encodes CAWSGGARNTEAFF.

The rearrangement uses TRBV29-1 and TRBJ2-7, with 7 bases aligning to TRBD1. Germline loops: CDR1 SQVTM, CDR2 ANQGSEA. This CDR3 has 14 amino acids. Trimming removed 4 bases from V and 1 base from J; junction bases left unmatched: 7. The CDR3 region has the DNA TGCAGCGTTGCGCCCCGGGACAGTTCCTACGAGCAGTACTTC. This translates into CSVAPRDSSYEQYF.

This clone has a single count. The genes are TRBV5-4 and TRBJ1-1; a possible D gene is TRBD1 (5 bases). Germline lookup yields CDR1 SGHNT and CDR2 YYREEE (reference sequence). CDR3 length: 14 residues. V dropped 4 bases and J dropped 5 bases, with 15 bases sitting between them. The CDR3 coding sequence is TGTGCCAGCAGCCACAGACAGACACAAACTGAAGCTTTCTTT. Translated: CASSHRQTQTEAFF.

This CDR3 reads CAISGGHQSTDTQYF. The CDR3 DNA reads TGTGCCATCAGTGGGGGACACCAATCCACAGATACGCAGTATTTT. The chain recombines TRBV10-3 with TRBJ2-3; D perhaps matches TRBD1 (6 bases). Trimming left V 4 bases short and J 2 bases short, with 13 bases between. Germline CDR1 ENHRY, CDR2 SYGVKD. CDR3 length: 15 residues.

The V gene is TRBV11-1, the J gene TRBJ2-1; 10 nucleotides align to TRBD1. Germline V gene sequence: CDR1 SGHAT, CDR2 FQDESV (reference sequence). V dropped 5 bases and J dropped 8; count of bases not matched to a gene: 12. This CDR3 region has 16 residues. The CDR3 loop is CASSPRDRGAIDEQFF. The CDR3, as DNA: TGTGCCAGCAGCCCGCGGGACAGGGGAGCTATCGATGAGCAGTTCTTC.

V usage is TRBV7-6 and J usage is TRBJ1-2; D is possibly TRBD1 (6 bases). V was cut by 5 bases and J by 4 bases, with 14 bases left in between. CDR1 SGHVS and CDR2 FNYEAQ come from the germline V gene. The CDR3 contains 14 residues. The DNA for the CDR3 is TGTGCCAGCAGCCCACAGGGCAGCTCCTATGGCTACACCTTC. Amino acids: CASSPQGSSYGYTF.

This sequence joins TRBV19 and TRBJ1-3; a weak D match, TRBD1 (6 bases). Trimming took 5 bases from V and 0 from J, leaving 23 bases between them. This CDR3 comprises 19 residues. Germline V gene lookup returns CDR1 LNHDA and CDR2 SQIVND (reference sequence). The CDR3 DNA is TGTGCCAGTAGTCCAACGGTACAGGGCCCCTACTACTCTGGAAACACCATATATTTT. This codes for CASSPTVQGPYYSGNTIYF.

V usage is TRBV24-1 and J usage is TRBJ2-4; the D gene is possibly TRBD1 (6 bases). The germline V gene has CDR1 KGHDR and CDR2 SFDVKD. The length of the CDR3 is 15 residues. The germline V and J ends were trimmed by 4 bases and 2 bases, with 11 bases remaining between them. CDR3 amino acids: CATSETGTTKNIQYF. DNA for the CDR3: TGTGCCACCAGTGAGACCGGGACAACCAAAAACATTCAGTACTTC.

The sample holds a few counts of this clone. V and J are TRBV6-4 and TRBJ2-1; 9 bases line up with TRBD2. The ends lost 0 bases at V and 7 bases at J; junction bases unmatched: 4. This CDR3 contains 15 residues. Germline V gene lookup returns CDR1 MRHNA and CDR2 SNTAGT. CDR3 loop: CASSDSLRGGNEQFF. The CDR3 region has the DNA TGTGCCAGCAGTGACTCACTGCGGGGGGGAAATGAGCAGTTCTTC.

The chain recombines TRBV6-5 with TRBJ2-7; TRBD1 aligns across 7 bases. This CDR3 comprises 13 residues. CDR1 is MNHEY, CDR2 SVGAGI, per germline. The V and J ends lost 5 bases and 5 bases, in that order; junction bases with no gene match: 6. The CDR3 reads CASSTIGQDEQYF. Written as DNA, the CDR3 is TGTGCCAGCAGTACCATCGGACAGGACGAGCAGTACTTC.

V is TRBV7-2 and J is TRBJ1-1; 9 positions match TRBD1. This CDR3 region has 15 residues. Germline CDR1 SGHTA, CDR2 FQGNSA. V lost 2 bases and J lost 6; bases outside the gene matches: 7. CDR3: CASSLRGQGTAEAFF. CDR3 DNA sequence: TGTGCCAGCAGCTTAAGGGGACAGGGAACCGCTGAAGCTTTCTTT.

This clone has a count of ten or more. The gene calls are TRBV10-1 and TRBJ1-1; 7 bases agree with TRBD1. The junction had 3 bases not matched to a gene; V was cut back by 2 bases and J by 0 bases. In germline, CDR1 is WNHNN, CDR2 SYGVQD (reference sequence). There are 15 residues in the CDR3. The CDR3 DNA reads as TGCGCCAGCAGTGAGGTAGGGGGCCTGAACACTGAAGCTTTCTTT. Residues: CASSEVGGLNTEAFF.

The genes are TRBV19 and TRBJ1-5; D ambiguous. Germline CDR1 and CDR2: LNHDA and SQIVND (reference sequence). The CDR3 sequence is 14 residues long. Trimming cost V 3 bases and J 4 bases, with 10 bases left between them. The CDR3 nucleotides read TGTGCCAGTAGTATCTTGGGCAGAAATCAGCCCCAGCATTTT. Amino acids: CASSILGRNQPQHF.

The J gene is TRBJ1-2, the V gene TRBV5-5, with D possibly TRBD1 on 5 matching bases. The CDR3 spans 13 residues. Trimming took off 5 bases at V and 6 bases at J, with 14 bases between the two ends. Looked up from germline, CDR1 is SGHKS and CDR2 is YYEKEE (reference sequence). CDR3 DNA: TGTGCCAGCAGTCTCGGGACTCTAAATGGCTACACCTTC. This gives the protein CASSLGTLNGYTF. The variable domain in full, with the rest retrieved from reference TRBV5-5 and TRBJ1-2, is DAGVTQSPTHLIKTRGQQVTLRCSPISGHKSVSWYQQVLGQGPQFIFQYYEKEERGRGNFPDRFSARQFPNYSSELNVNALLLGDSALYLCASSLGTLNGYTFGSGTRLTVV.

This chain uses TRBV9 with TRBJ2-5, with a tentative D call TRBD2 (7 bases). V was clipped by 3 bases and J by 5 bases, with 17 bases between them. The germline CDR1 and CDR2 sequences are SGDLS and YYNGEE. This CDR3 has 15 amino acids. DNA for the CDR3: TGTGCCAGCAGCGCCGGAGGGGGGGCCGCGGAGACCCAGTACTTC. It encodes CASSAGGGAAETQYF. Drawing the rest from reference TRBV9 and TRBJ2-5, the complete variable domain is DSGVTQTPKHLITATGQRVTLRCSPRSGDLSVYWYQQSLDQGLQFLIQYYNGEERAKGNILERFSAQQFPDLHSELNLSSLELGDSALYFCASSAGGGAAETQYFGPGTRLLVL.

This clone appeared a single time. The chain employs TRBV27 and TRBJ1-5, with 7 bases identical to TRBD1. Germline CDR1 reads MNHEY; CDR2 reads SMNVEV (reference sequence). CDR3 length: 12 amino acids. The V and J ends lost 10 bases and 6 bases, in that order; junction bases with no gene match: 6. The CDR3 region is CATRQGGQPQHF. DNA for the CDR3: TGTGCCACAAGACAGGGTGGTCAGCCCCAGCATTTT.

The J gene is TRBJ2-5, the V gene TRBV11-1, with 8 bases lining up with TRBD1. Looked up from germline, CDR1 is SGHAT and CDR2 is FQDESV (reference sequence). The CDR3 is 14 residues long. The ends lost 5 bases at V and 5 bases at J; junction bases unmatched: 7. The CDR3 is CASSTRQGLETQYF. CDR3 nucleotide sequence: TGTGCCAGCAGCACACGACAGGGGTTGGAGACCCAGTACTTC.

The genes are TRBV21-1 and TRBJ1-5; TRBD1 is the table's D call and was not checked against the DNA. TRBV21-1 represents a pseudogene. The CDR3 is made up of 16 amino acids. For the CDR3, the DNA is TGTGCCAGCAGCCCGCGGAGGACAGAGAGCAATCAGCCCCAGCATTTT. It is translated as CASSPRRTESNQPQHF.